This T cell receptor beta chain was observed in a study of shared clonotypes between healthy human individuals. A word on this clone: Its target is unknown.

CDR3 length: 14 residues. Per germline, CDR1 MNHNS and CDR2 SASEGT. Between the trimmed V and J ends, which lost 4 bases and 2 bases, there was a span of 11 bases. Libraries were prepared by immunoSEQ multiplex PCR; TCRdb keeps only in-frame clonotypes and omits some of them. The sample shows about 1 million clones, around four fifths of them seen only once. General study findings and limits: Sampling covered blood only; tissue repertoires likely differ.

Sequencing was done on a sample of memory CD4+ T cells sorted from blood. Stated subset: CD45RA-negative fraction. This receptor was identified in a man aged 18 to 35 in good health. V is TRBV6-1 and J is TRBJ1-1; D uncertain. This chain's CDR3 is CASSVYVDNTEAFF. CDR3 in DNA: TGTGCCAGCAGTGTTTACGTAGATAACACTGAAGCTTTCTTT.